Following are 14 T cell receptor beta chains from one sample sequenced in a study of PD-1 blockade in classical Hodgkin lymphoma. The method was immunoSEQ multiplex PCR; TCRdb's version includes in-frame clones alone and lacks a portion of them. The repertoire holds about 18,000 clones, around 79% seen once, with roughly a sixth in the top ten. Every patient had relapsed following autologous stem cell transplantation, and cohorts differed in brentuximab vedotin exposure. The material was peripheral blood mononuclear cells (PBMCs), obtained before the second cycle of nivolumab. The origin of the receptors is a human donor with classical Hodgkin lymphoma.

The V gene is TRBV10-3, the J gene TRBJ2-7; D uncertain. CDR3 length equals 13 residues. Germline V gene data show CDR1 as ENHRY and CDR2 as SYGVKD. The V end lost 6 bases, the J end lost 6 bases, and 15 bases lay between the germline ends. CDR3 nucleotides: TGTGCCATCAGAGCTGGGCAGGACCTCGAGCAGTACTTC. Translation: CAIRAGQDLEQYF.

J is TRBJ1-4 and V is TRBV20-1, with 10 bases fitting TRBD1. From germline, CDR1 is DFQATT and CDR2 SNEGSKA (reference sequence). This CDR3 spans 11 amino acids. The CDR3 DNA reads as TGCGCGGGACAGGGGCACGAAAAACTGTTTTTT. It specifies CAGQGHEKLFF.

The rearrangement links TRBV28 to TRBJ2-3; TRBD2 matches at 11 bases. V shed 6 bases and J 4 bases; nucleotides not matched to a gene: 15. The CDR3 runs to 18 residues. Germline CDR1 and CDR2: MDHEN and SYDVKM. CDR3 DNA: TGTGCCAGCAGCTTACCGGGACTAGCGGAATTCTTCGCAGATACGCAGTATTTT. It translates to CASSLPGLAEFFADTQYF.

The chain recombines TRBV10-3 with TRBJ2-2; weak D call: TRBD2 (7 bases). The CDR3 is 14 residues long. In germline, CDR1 is ENHRY, CDR2 SYGVKD. The V end was cut by 8 bases, the J end by 5 bases, with 15 bases between. CDR3 sequence: CAIGPGGNTGELFF. The CDR3 DNA sequence: TGTGCCATCGGTCCGGGGGGCAATACCGGGGAGCTGTTTTTT.

The chain is built from TRBV7-2 and TRBJ1-4, with 8 positions matching TRBD1. Germline V CDR1 and CDR2: SGHTA, FQGNSA. There are 14 residues in the CDR3. Trimming removed 5 bases from V and 9 bases from J; junction bases left unmatched: 8. CDR3 coding DNA: TGTGCCAGCAGCCTGGACAGGGAGATTAAAAAACTGTTTTTT. Translated, it gives CASSLDREIKKLFF. Variable domain in full (rest from reference TRBV7-2 and TRBJ1-4): GAGVSQSPSNKVTEKGKDVELRCDPISGHTALYWYRQSLGQGLEFLIYFQGNSAPDKSGLPSDRFSAERTGGSVSTLTIQRTQQEDSAVYLCASSLDREIKKLFFGSGTQLSVL.

The rearrangement joins TRBV18 to TRBJ1-3; 7 bases are a match to TRBD1. Germline assignment: CDR1 KGHSH and CDR2 LQKENI. The CDR3 has 13 amino acids. After removal of 6 bases from V and 7 bases from J, the junction contained 6 bases not matched to a gene. CDR3 in amino acids: CASSTGSRNTIYF. CDR3 in DNA: TGTGCCAGCTCGACAGGGAGTAGGAACACCATATATTTT. Together with reference TRBV18 and TRBJ1-3, the CDR3 gives the full variable domain: NAGVMQNPRHLVRRRGQEARLRCSPMKGHSHVYWYRQLPEEGLKFMVYLQKENIIDESGMPKERFSAEFPKEGPSILRIQQVVRGDSAAYFCASSTGSRNTIYFGEGSWLTVV.

This clone has a single count. This chain connects TRBV30 to TRBJ1-2; D remains unclear. The CDR3 sequence is 12 residues long. The ends were cut back, 3 bases at V and 5 bases at J, with 10 bases in the middle. The germline V gene encodes CDR1 GTSNPN and CDR2 SVGIG (reference sequence). The CDR3 spells CAWRLMGYGYTF. CDR3 DNA sequence: TGTGCCTGGAGGTTGATGGGGTATGGCTACACCTTC.

V gene TRBV25-1 combines with J gene TRBJ2-1; D is ambiguous. The CDR3 runs 14 residues. The ends were cut back, 1 base at V and 9 bases at J, with 13 bases in the middle. The germline V gene encodes CDR1 MGHDK and CDR2 SYGVNS. The CDR3 DNA is TGTGCCAGCAGTGAATTTGGGCAGTCGGGTGAGCAGTTCTTC. Amino acids: CASSEFGQSGEQFF.

This clone turned up a few times. The chain joins TRBV30 to TRBJ1-5; TRBD1 is a possible D gene (5 bases). Between the trimmed V and J ends, which lost 4 bases and 2 bases, there was a span of 9 bases. The CDR3 contains 13 residues. Germline V lookup: CDR1 GTSNPN, CDR2 SVGIG (reference sequence). The CDR3, as DNA: TGTGCCTGGAAGGGGAGGGGCAATCAGCCCCAGCATTTT. Its protein is CAWKGRGNQPQHF.

The chain links TRBV4-1 to TRBJ1-2; D not resolved. The CDR3 is made up of 16 amino acids. Trimming pared 4 bases from V and 8 bases from J, leaving 23 bases between. Germline CDR1 is MGHRA and CDR2 is YSYEKL. The CDR3: CASSRERNRVAGGYTF. For the CDR3, the DNA is TGCGCCAGCAGCCGAGAAAGGAATAGGGTTGCGGGAGGCTACACCTTC.

This chain connects TRBV19 to TRBJ1-1, with TRBD1 as a possible D gene (6 bases). Trimming cost V 7 bases and J 0 bases, with 15 bases left between them. CDR3 length: 15 amino acids. Per the germline V gene, CDR1 is LNHDA and CDR2 is SQIVND (reference sequence). The CDR3, as DNA: TGTGCCAGTAAGAGGGCAGGGGAGATGAACACTGAAGCTTTCTTT. It encodes CASKRAGEMNTEAFF. Full variable domain (remainder filled in from reference TRBV19 and TRBJ1-1): DGGITQSPKYLFRKEGQNVTLSCEQNLNHDAMYWYRQDPGQGLRLIYYSQIVNDFQKGDIAEGYSVSREKKESFPLTVTSAQKNPTAFYLCASKRAGEMNTEAFFGQGTRLTVV.

The chain joins TRBV5-1 to TRBJ2-5; TRBD1 aligns across 8 bases. Trimming removed 3 bases from V and 4 bases from J; junction bases left unmatched: 5. The germline V gene has CDR1 SGHRS and CDR2 YFSETQ. This CDR3 has 14 amino acids. The CDR3 DNA reads as TGCGCCAGCAGCTGGGGACAGGAGGGAGAGACCCAGTACTTC. Translation gives CASSWGQEGETQYF.

This clone was seen only once. The gene calls are TRBV30 and TRBJ1-4; 9 positions match TRBD1. CDR1 is GTSNPN and CDR2 is SVGIG in the germline V gene (reference sequence). The V segment lost 1 base and the J segment 6 bases; nucleotides outside the gene matches: 3. CDR3 length: 14 amino acids. The CDR3 here is CAWSDGQGYEKLFF. CDR3 sequence (DNA): TGTGCCTGGAGTGACGGACAGGGGTATGAAAAACTGTTTTTT.

The gene calls are TRBV14 and TRBJ2-5, with 9 bases fitting TRBD1. The ends lost 5 bases at V and 5 bases at J; junction bases unmatched: 3. The length of the CDR3 is 13 residues. Germline V gene data show CDR1 as SGHDN and CDR2 as FVKESK. Written as DNA, the CDR3 is TGTGCCAGCAGCAGAGGGACAGGGGAGACCCAGTACTTC. As protein: CASSRGTGETQYF.